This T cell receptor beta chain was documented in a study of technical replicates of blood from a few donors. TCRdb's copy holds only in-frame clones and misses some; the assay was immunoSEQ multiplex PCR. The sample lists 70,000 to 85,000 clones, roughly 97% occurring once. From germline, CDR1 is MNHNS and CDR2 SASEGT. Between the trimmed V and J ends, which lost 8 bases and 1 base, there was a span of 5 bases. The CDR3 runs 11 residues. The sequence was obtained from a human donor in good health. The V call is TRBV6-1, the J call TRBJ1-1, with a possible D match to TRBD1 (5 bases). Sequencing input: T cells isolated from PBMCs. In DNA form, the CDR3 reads TGTGCCAGCCAGGGGAACACTGAAGCTTTCTTT. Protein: CASQGNTEAFF.